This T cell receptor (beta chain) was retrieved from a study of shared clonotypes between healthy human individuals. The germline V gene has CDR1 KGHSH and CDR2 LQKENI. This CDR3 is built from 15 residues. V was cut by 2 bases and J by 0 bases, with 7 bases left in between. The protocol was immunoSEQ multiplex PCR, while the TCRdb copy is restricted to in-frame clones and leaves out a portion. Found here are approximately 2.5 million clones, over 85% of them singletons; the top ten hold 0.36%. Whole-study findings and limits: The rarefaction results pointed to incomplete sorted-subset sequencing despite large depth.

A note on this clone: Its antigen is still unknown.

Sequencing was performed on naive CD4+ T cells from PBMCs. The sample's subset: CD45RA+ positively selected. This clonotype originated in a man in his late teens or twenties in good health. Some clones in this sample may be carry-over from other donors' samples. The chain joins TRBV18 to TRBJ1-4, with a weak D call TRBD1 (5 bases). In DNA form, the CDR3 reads TGTGCCAGCTCACCAGGGGCTCCAACTAATGAAAAACTGTTTTTT. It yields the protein CASSPGAPTNEKLFF.